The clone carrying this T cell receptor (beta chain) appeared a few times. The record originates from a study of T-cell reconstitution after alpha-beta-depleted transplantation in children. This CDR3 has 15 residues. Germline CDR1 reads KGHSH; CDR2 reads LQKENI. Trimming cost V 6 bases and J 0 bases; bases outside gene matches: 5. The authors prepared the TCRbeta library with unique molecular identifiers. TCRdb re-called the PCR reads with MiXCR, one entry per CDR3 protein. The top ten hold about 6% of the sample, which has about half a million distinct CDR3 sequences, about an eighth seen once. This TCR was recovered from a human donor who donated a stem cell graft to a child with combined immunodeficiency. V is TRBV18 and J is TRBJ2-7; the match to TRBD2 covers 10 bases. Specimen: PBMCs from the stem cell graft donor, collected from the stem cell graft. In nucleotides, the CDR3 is TGTGCCAGCTCGGGACTAGCGCTAAACTCCTACGAGCAGTACTTC. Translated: CASSGLALNSYEQYF.